Shown below are 6 T cell receptor beta chains from a single sample sequenced in a study of neurological immune-mediated disorders. TCRdb independently ran MiXCR on the 5' RACE reads; one entry per CDR3 protein. The sample includes some 57,000 distinct CDR3 sequences, 3% to 4% of them seen just once. The sequenced sample consisted of PBMCs. The receptors derive from a woman aged 60-70 years with multiple sclerosis.

The genes are TRBV12-3 or TRBV12-4 and TRBJ2-7; D is unclear. The CDR3 runs to 12 residues. V lost 5 bases and J 4 bases, leaving 9 bases between the germline ends. CDR3 DNA: TGTGCCAGCAGTCCCTCCCTGTACGAGCAGTACTTC. The encoded protein is CASSPSLYEQYF.

The CDR3 reads CASSRGTSEKLFF. CDR3 sequence (DNA): TGTGCCAGCAGCCGAGGGACGAGTGAAAAACTGTTTTTT. The V call is TRBV7-2, the J call TRBJ1-4; TRBD1 might be the D (5 bases). Germline CDR1 reads SGHTA; CDR2 reads FQGNSA. V lost 5 bases to trimming and J lost 7 bases, with 11 bases between them. The CDR3 has 13 residues.

In DNA, the CDR3 is TGCGCCAGCAGCCGGAACGGACAGGGACCGGATACGCAGTATTTT. Translation gives CASSRNGQGPDTQYF. V is TRBV5-1 and J is TRBJ2-3, with 8 bases that match TRBD1. The CDR3 sequence is 15 residues long. CDR1 SGHRS and CDR2 YFSETQ come from the germline V gene. V dropped 4 bases and J dropped 6; count of bases not matched to a gene: 10.

Comment on this clonotype: This may be a read error: a much more frequent sequence differs by one nucleotide. V and J are TRBV7-9 and TRBJ2-7, with unresolved D. Per germline, CDR1 SEHNR and CDR2 FQNEAQ (reference sequence). This CDR3 region has 11 residues. The CDR3 DNA sequence: TGTGCCAGCAGCTTACAGTACGCGCAGTACTTC. It codes for CASSLQYAQYF. The variable domain in full, completed from reference TRBV7-9 and TRBJ2-7, reads DTGVSQNPRHKITKRGQNVTFRCDPISEHNRLYWYRQTLGQGPEFLTYFQNEAQLEKSRLLSDRFSAERPKGSFSTLEIQRTEQGDSAMYLCASSLQYAQYFGPGTRLTVT.

Note on this clonotype: This may come from a read error, since a much larger clone is one base off. The genes are TRBV2 and TRBJ1-6, with TRBD1 identical over 7 bases. CDR3 length: 15 amino acids. Germline values: CDR1 SNHLY, CDR2 FYNNEI. The CDR3 sequence: CASSEGAGGHSPLNF. DNA for the CDR3: TGTGCCAGCAGTGAGGGAGCAGGGGGTCATTCACCCCTCAACTTT.

There are many counts of this clonotype. J is TRBJ2-5 and V is TRBV11-1; unclear D gene. Trimming cost V 2 bases and J 0 bases, with 7 bases left between them. This CDR3 region has 14 residues. Germline CDR1 SGHAT, CDR2 FQDESV (reference sequence). CDR3 sequence reads: CASSLSRDQETQYF. The DNA of the CDR3 is TGTGCCAGCAGCTTATCCCGGGACCAAGAGACCCAGTACTTC.